This entry features one T cell receptor (beta chain) sequence. The data belong to a study of T cell changes during pregnancy in multiple sclerosis. The V gene lost 0 bases and the J gene lost 10 bases, with 10 bases spanning the gap. The CDR3 has 13 residues. From germline, CDR1 is WNHNN and CDR2 SYGVQD (reference sequence). Profiling relied on immunoSEQ multiplex PCR, and the TCRdb table lists in-frame clones only, not all of them. The repertoire holds around 56,000 clones, with around 91% as singletons. Specimen: peripheral blood, collected after pregnancy. The rearrangement uses TRBV10-1 and TRBJ2-1; D unresolved. The receptor was derived from a female donor with multiple sclerosis, enrolled in a pregnancy study. CDR3: CASSESPRQEQFF. The CDR3 coding sequence is TGCGCCAGCAGTGAGTCTCCCCGCCAGGAGCAGTTCTTC.